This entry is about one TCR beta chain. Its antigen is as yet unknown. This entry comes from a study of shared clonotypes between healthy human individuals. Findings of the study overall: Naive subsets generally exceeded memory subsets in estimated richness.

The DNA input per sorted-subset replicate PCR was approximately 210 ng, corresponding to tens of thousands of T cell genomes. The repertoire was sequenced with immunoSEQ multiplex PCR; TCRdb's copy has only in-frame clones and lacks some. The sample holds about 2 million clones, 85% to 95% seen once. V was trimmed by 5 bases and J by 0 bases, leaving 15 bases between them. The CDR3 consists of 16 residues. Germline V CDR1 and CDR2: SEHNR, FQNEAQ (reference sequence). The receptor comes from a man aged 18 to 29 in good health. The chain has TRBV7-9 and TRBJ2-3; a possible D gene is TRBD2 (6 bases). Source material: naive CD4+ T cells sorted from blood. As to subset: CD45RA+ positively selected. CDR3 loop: CASSPLGGVSTDTQYF. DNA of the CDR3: TGTGCCAGCAGCCCTCTCGGCGGGGTGAGCACAGATACGCAGTATTTT.